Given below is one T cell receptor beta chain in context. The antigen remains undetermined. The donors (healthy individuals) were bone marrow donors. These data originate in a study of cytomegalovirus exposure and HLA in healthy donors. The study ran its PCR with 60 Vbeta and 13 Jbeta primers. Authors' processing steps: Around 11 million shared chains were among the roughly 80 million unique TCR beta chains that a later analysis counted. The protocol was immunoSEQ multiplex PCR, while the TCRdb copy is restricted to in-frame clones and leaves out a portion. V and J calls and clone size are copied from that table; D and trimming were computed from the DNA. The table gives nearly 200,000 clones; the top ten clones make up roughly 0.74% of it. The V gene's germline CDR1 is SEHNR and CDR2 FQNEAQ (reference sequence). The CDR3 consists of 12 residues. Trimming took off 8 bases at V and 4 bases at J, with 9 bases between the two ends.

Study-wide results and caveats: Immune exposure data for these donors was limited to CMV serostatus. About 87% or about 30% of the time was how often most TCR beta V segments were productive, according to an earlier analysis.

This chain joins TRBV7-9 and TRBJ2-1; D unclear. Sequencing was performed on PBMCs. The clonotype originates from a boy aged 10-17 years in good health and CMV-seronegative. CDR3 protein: CASGRGYNEQFF. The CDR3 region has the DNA TGTGCCAGCGGCCGCGGATACAATGAGCAGTTCTTC.